The rows below give T cell receptor beta chains drawn from one sample of a study of blood T cell repertoires in COVID-19. Generated by immunoSEQ multiplex PCR, the TCRdb table keeps only in-frame clones and is missing some. Of 90,000 to 150,000 clones in the sample, about 79% were seen once. Specimen: peripheral blood. These receptors all stem from a woman over 75 with acute or convalescent COVID-19. Both conserved end residues are part of each CDR3. Not all rows give a size; the values are once, few, many and, for expanded clones, a class.

CSVESGGAGTEAFF,TRBV29-1,few,TRBJ1-1
CASSQDTRQGNRSGYTF,TRBV3-1/TRBV3-2,.,TRBJ1-2
CASSSRTGNQPQHF,TRBV5-8,.,TRBJ1-5
CASSQDLSGSYHNEQFF,TRBV4-3,.,TRBJ2-1
CASSIDPPAGGAWVTQYF,TRBV19,.,TRBJ2-3
CASSEASGRMIGELFF,TRBV6-1,.,TRBJ2-2
CASRIRDYMQYF,TRBV2,.,TRBJ2-7
CASSPAGSRTEAFF,TRBV18,.,TRBJ1-1
CASSLAGTGAHEQYF,TRBV28,.,TRBJ2-7
CASSTTNEQFF,TRBV19,.,TRBJ2-1
CARRLWTGKRSGNTIYF,TRBV27,.,TRBJ1-3
CAWSNREAETQYF,TRBV30,.,TRBJ2-5
CASGGKQGVNYGYTF,TRBV19,.,TRBJ1-2
CASSPDRLTEAFF,TRBV18,.,TRBJ1-1
CASSELFSTDTQYF,TRBV6-1,.,TRBJ2-3
CASSSRTSANTGELFF,TRBV2,.,TRBJ2-2
CASSEEPTVNQPQHF,TRBV6-1,few,TRBJ1-5
CASSQETSELYEQYF,TRBV4-1,.,TRBJ2-7
CALGGARAPIKGEQYF,TRBV7-5,.,TRBJ2-7
CASSYSNAGLQYF,TRBV6-5,.,TRBJ2-3
CASSIGWGSDTGELFF,TRBV19,few,TRBJ2-2
CASSTLRGAMYGYTF,TRBV28,.,TRBJ1-2
CASSTDNYQPQHF,TRBV6-2/TRBV6-3,.,TRBJ1-5
CASRLAGVSYNEQFF,TRBV5-1,.,TRBJ2-1
CASSLRRLANTGELFF,TRBV11-2,.,TRBJ2-2
CASSPGGGGSEQFF,TRBV27,.,TRBJ2-1
CASSYYFGTDSNEQFF,TRBV5-1,.,TRBJ2-1
CASSPRDRGNTEAFF,TRBV9,.,TRBJ1-1
CASSLGQLAETQYF,TRBV16,.,TRBJ2-5
CASSLRGSEAFF,TRBV5-1,.,TRBJ1-1
CSVEVSGLYEQYF,TRBV29-1,.,TRBJ2-7
CASSQGQVYAYEQYF,TRBV23-1,few,TRBJ2-7